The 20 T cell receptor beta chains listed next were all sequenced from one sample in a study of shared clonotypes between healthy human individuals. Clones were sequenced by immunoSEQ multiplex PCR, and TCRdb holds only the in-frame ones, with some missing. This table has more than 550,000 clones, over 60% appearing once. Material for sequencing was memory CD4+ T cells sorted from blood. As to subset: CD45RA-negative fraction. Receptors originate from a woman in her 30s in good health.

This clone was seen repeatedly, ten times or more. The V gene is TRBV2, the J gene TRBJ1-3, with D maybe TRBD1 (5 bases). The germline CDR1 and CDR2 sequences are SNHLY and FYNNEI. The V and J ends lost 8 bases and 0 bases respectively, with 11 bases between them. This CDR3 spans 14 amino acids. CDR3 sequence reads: CASGGGYSGNTIYF. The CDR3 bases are TGTGCCAGCGGGGGGGGATACTCTGGAAACACCATATATTTT.

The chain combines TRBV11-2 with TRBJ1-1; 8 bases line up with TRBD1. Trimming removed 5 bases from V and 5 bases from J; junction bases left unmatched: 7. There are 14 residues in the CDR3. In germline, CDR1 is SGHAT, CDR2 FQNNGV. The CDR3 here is CASSRFTGGTEAFF. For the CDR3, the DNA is TGTGCCAGCAGCCGTTTTACAGGGGGTACTGAAGCTTTCTTT.

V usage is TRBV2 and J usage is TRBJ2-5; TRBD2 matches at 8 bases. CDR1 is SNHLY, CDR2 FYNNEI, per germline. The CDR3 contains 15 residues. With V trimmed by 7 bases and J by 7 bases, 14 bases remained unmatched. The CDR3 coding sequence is TGTGCCAGCAAGAGGGAGCGGGAGAGGGGTGTGACCCAGTACTTC. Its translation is CASKRERERGVTQYF.

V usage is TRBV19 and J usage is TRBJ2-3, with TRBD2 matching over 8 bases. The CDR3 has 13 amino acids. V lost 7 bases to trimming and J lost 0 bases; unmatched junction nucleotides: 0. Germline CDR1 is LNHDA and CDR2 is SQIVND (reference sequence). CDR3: CASTSGSTDTQYF. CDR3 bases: TGTGCCAGTACTAGCGGGAGCACAGATACGCAGTATTTT. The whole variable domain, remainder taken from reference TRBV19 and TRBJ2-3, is DGGITQSPKYLFRKEGQNVTLSCEQNLNHDAMYWYRQDPGQGLRLIYYSQIVNDFQKGDIAEGYSVSREKKESFPLTVTSAQKNPTAFYLCASTSGSTDTQYFGPGTRLTVL.

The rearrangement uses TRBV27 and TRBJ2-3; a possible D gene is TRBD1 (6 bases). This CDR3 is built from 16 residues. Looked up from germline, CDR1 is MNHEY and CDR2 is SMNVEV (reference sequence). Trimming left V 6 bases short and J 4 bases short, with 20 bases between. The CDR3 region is CASSRQGLPPPDTQYF. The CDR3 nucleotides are TGTGCCAGCAGCCGTCAGGGGTTACCCCCCCCAGATACGCAGTATTTT.

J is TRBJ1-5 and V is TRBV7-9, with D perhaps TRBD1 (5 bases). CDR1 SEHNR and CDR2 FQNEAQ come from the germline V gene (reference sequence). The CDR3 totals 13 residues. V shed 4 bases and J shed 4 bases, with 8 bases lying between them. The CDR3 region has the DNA TGTGCCAGCAGCTCGGGGGTGAATCAGCCCCAGCATTTT. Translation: CASSSGVNQPQHF.

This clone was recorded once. The DNA of the CDR3 is TGTGCCAGCAGCCCCTCCGGGGTAGCGGGAGGGCGGCGCTCCTACAATGAGCAGTTCTTC. Amino acids: CASSPSGVAGGRRSYNEQFF. The chain recombines TRBV7-8 with TRBJ2-1; 11 bases align to TRBD2. V lost 5 bases and J lost 0; bases outside the gene matches: 15. Germline V gives CDR1 SGHVS, CDR2 FQNEAQ. CDR3 size: 20 residues.

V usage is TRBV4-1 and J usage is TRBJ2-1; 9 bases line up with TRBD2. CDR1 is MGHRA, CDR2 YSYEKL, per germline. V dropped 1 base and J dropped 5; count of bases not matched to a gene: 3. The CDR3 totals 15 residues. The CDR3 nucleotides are TGCGCCAGCAGCCAAGGGGGACTAGCTGACAATGAGCAGTTCTTC. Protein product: CASSQGGLADNEQFF.

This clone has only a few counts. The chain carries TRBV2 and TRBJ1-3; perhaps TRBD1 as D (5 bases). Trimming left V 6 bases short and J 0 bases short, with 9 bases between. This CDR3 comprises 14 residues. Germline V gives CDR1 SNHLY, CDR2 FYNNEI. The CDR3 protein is CASRTEISGNTIYF. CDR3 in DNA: TGTGCCAGCAGGACAGAGATCTCTGGAAACACCATATATTTT.

The CDR3, as DNA: TGTGCCAGTAGTATACAGCGACTAGCGGGGGGGTACGAGCAGTACTTC. It encodes CASSIQRLAGGYEQYF. The chain is built from TRBV19 and TRBJ2-7; TRBD2 agrees at 14 bases. Germline CDR1 reads LNHDA; CDR2 reads SQIVND (reference sequence). The ends lost 2 bases at V and 4 bases at J; junction bases unmatched: 4. This CDR3 has 16 amino acids.

CDR3 region: CASISLAGIPGANVLTF. CDR3 in DNA: TGTGCCAGTATCTCCCTAGCGGGAATTCCTGGGGCCAACGTCCTGACTTTC. The chain uses TRBV19 and TRBJ2-6; 9 bases line up with TRBD2. From germline, CDR1 is LNHDA and CDR2 SQIVND (reference sequence). The CDR3 covers 17 residues. Trimming took 7 bases from V and 2 from J; bases not matched to a gene: 9.

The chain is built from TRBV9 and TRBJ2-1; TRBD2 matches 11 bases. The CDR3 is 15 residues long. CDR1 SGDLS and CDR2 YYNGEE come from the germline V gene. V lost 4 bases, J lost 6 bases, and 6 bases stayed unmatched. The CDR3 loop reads CASSYRTSGFNEQFF. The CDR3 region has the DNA TGTGCCAGCAGCTACCGGACTAGCGGGTTCAATGAGCAGTTCTTC.

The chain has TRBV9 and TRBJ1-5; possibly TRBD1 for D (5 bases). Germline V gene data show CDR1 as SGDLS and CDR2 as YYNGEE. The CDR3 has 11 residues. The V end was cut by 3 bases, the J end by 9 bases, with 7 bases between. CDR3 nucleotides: TGTGCCAGCAGCGCGGGGGGGCCCCAGCATTTT. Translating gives CASSAGGPQHF. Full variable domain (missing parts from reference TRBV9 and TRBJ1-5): DSGVTQTPKHLITATGQRVTLRCSPRSGDLSVYWYQQSLDQGLQFLIQYYNGEERAKGNILERFSAQQFPDLHSELNLSSLELGDSALYFCASSAGGPQHFGDGTRLSIL.

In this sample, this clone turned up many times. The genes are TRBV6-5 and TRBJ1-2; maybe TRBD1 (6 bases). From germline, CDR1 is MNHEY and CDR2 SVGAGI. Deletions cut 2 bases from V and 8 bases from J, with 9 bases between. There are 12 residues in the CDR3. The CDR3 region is CASSYDRKGYTF. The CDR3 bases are TGTGCCAGCAGTTACGACAGGAAGGGCTACACCTTC.

The CDR3 here is CSVAGGVSGNTIYF. The DNA for the CDR3 is TGCAGCGTTGCGGGTGGAGTGTCTGGAAACACCATATATTTT. The chain is built from TRBV29-1 and TRBJ1-3, with D hard to call. CDR3 size: 14 residues. Trimming cost V 4 bases and J 1 base, with 11 bases left between them. Germline V lookup: CDR1 SQVTM, CDR2 ANQGSEA.

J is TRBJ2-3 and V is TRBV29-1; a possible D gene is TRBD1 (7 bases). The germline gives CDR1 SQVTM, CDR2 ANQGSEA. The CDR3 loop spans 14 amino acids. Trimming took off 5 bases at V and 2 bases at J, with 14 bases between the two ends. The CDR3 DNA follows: TGCAGCGTTACGGCGGGGACAGTCACAGATACGCAGTATTTT. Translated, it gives CSVTAGTVTDTQYF.

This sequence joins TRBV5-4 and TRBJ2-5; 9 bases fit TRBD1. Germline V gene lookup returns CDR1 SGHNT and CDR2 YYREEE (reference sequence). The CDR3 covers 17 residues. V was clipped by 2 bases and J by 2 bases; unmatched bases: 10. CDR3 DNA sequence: TGTGCCAGCAGCTTAGGGACAGGGAGTCGGGAACAAGAGACCCAGTACTTC. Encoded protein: CASSLGTGSREQETQYF.

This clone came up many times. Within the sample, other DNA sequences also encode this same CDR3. The CDR3 DNA sequence: TGTGCCAGCAGCGTAGCCCCCACAGATACGCAGTATTTT. Residues: CASSVAPTDTQYF. The chain combines TRBV9 with TRBJ2-3; D gene ambiguous. There are 13 residues in the CDR3. V lost 0 bases, J lost 2 bases, and 4 bases lay in between. Germline values: CDR1 SGDLS, CDR2 YYNGEE.

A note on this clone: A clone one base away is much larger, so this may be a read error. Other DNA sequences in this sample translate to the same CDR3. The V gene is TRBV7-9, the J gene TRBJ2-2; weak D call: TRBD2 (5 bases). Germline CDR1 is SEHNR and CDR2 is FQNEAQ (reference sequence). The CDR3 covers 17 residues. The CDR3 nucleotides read TGTGCCAGCAGTCAGGACTCAGCCGCCGCGAACACCGGGGAGTTGTTTTTT. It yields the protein CASSQDSAAANTGELFF.

The CDR3 bases are TGTGCCAGTACCGGATCACGATCTGGGGCCAACGTCCTGACTTTC. Amino acids: CASTGSRSGANVLTF. The chain links TRBV19 to TRBJ2-6, with D uncertain. CDR1 is LNHDA, CDR2 SQIVND, per germline (reference sequence). V lost 7 bases and J lost 1, with 11 bases in between. The CDR3 runs 15 residues. The full variable domain, its missing parts supplied by reference TRBV19 and TRBJ2-6, is DGGITQSPKYLFRKEGQNVTLSCEQNLNHDAMYWYRQDPGQGLRLIYYSQIVNDFQKGDIAEGYSVSREKKESFPLTVTSAQKNPTAFYLCASTGSRSGANVLTFGAGSRLTVL.